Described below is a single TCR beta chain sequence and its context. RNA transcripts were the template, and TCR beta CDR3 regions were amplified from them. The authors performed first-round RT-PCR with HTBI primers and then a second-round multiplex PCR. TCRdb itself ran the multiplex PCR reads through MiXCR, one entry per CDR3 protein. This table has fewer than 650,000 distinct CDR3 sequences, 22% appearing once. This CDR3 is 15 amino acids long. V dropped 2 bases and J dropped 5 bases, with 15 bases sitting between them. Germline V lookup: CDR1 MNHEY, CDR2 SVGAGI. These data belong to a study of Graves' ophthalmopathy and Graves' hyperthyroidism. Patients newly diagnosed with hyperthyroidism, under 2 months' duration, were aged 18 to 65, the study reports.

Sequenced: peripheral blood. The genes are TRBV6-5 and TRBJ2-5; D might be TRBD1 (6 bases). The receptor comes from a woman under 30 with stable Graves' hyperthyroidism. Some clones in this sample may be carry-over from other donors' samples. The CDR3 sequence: CASSYLTGGWETQYF. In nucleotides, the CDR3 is TGTGCCAGCAGTTACCTGACAGGTGGTTGGGAGACCCAGTACTTC.